The 22 T cell receptor beta chains given below trace back to one sample, sequenced in a study of regulatory T cells in long-lasting Graves disease. Both iRepertoire HTBI primers and Arm-PCR of CDR3 regions were used to build the TCR beta libraries. MiXCR, run by TCRdb on the multiplex PCR reads, gives a single entry per CDR3 protein. Found here are 410,000 or so distinct CDR3 sequences, 14% to 15% of them singletons; the top ten hold roughly 17%. Time point here: newly diagnosed GD, antithyroid drugs for less than 3 months. Construction of the TCR library relied on RNA isolated from PBMCs. In addition, the sample was reused for a study of T cells in Graves' hyperthyroidism and ophthalmopathy.

Sequenced here: peripheral blood mononuclear cells (PBMCs), sampled at new diagnosis, from a patient treated with antithyroid drugs. The receptors shown here come from a woman between 25 and 40 years old with Graves disease.

This clonotype was counted ten times or more. The chain couples TRBV20-1 to TRBJ2-7, with 11 bases lining up with TRBD2. This CDR3 has 14 amino acids. V lost 5 bases and J lost 4; bases outside the gene matches: 7. Germline V CDR1 and CDR2: DFQATT, SNEGSKA (reference sequence). CDR3 DNA: TGCAGTGCTGGAACTAGCGGGAGCGGGTACGAGCAGTACTTC. Translation gives CSAGTSGSGYEQYF.

This clonotype came up many times. V and J are TRBV11-2 and TRBJ1-3; tentative D call: TRBD1 (6 bases). V gave up 2 bases and J gave up 0 bases, with 23 bases separating them. The CDR3 sequence is 20 residues long. Germline assignment: CDR1 SGHAT and CDR2 FQNNGV. CDR3 nucleotide sequence: TGTGCCAGCAGCTTATGGTACAGGGAAAAGACACATTCCTCTGGAAACACCATATATTTT. Its protein is CASSLWYREKTHSSGNTIYF.

This clonotype was seen a handful of times. The V gene is TRBV7-9, the J gene TRBJ2-5; D is possibly TRBD1 or TRBD2 (5 bases each). The CDR3 has 17 residues. Trimming removed 1 base at V and 2 bases at J, with 17 bases between. Germline-derived CDR1 and CDR2 are SEHNR and FQNEAQ (reference sequence). As DNA, the CDR3 is TGTGCCAGCAGCTTAGTAGGGGTGGGACGGAAGCAAGAGACCCAGTACTTC. This codes for CASSLVGVGRKQETQYF.

This clonotype was counted a few times. The CDR3 DNA reads TGTGCCAGCAGCCCCAGATTCCATCGGGGACAGGGGAACTACGAGCAGTACTTC. This sequence encodes CASSPRFHRGQGNYEQYF. The chain links TRBV9 to TRBJ2-7, with 10 bases fitting TRBD1. This CDR3 comprises 18 residues. The germline CDR1 and CDR2 sequences are SGDLS and YYNGEE. With 4 bases clipped from V and 3 bases from J, the junction kept 16 bases outside the gene matches.

This clonotype was detected ten times or more. This sequence joins TRBV30 and TRBJ1-4, with D unresolved. The CDR3 is made up of 18 amino acids. CDR1 and CDR2 (germline): GTSNPN, SVGIG (reference sequence). Trimming pared 0 bases from V and 3 bases from J, leaving 20 bases between. CDR3 protein: CAWSVKGRTGKPNEKLFF. For the CDR3, the DNA is TGTGCCTGGAGTGTAAAAGGCCGGACGGGGAAGCCTAATGAAAAACTGTTTTTT.

This clonotype appeared many times. The chain employs TRBV6-5 and TRBJ2-5; either TRBD1 or TRBD2 may fit D (5 bases each). The V end lost 4 bases, the J end lost 4 bases, and 13 bases lay between the germline ends. The CDR3 covers 14 residues. Germline CDR1 and CDR2: MNHEY and SVGAGI. The CDR3 bases are TGTGCCAGCAGTTGGGGACGTCGGGCAGAGACCCAGTACTTC. This encodes CASSWGRRAETQYF.

This clonotype came up many times. The rearrangement links TRBV7-9 to TRBJ2-5, with TRBD1 identical over 10 bases. The germline V gene encodes CDR1 SEHNR and CDR2 FQNEAQ (reference sequence). The CDR3 is 17 residues long. Germline trimming cut 4 bases from V and 3 bases from J; bases unmatched to any gene: 11. CDR3 nucleotide sequence: TGTGCCAGCAGCTCATACGCCGGGACAGGGGTGAAAGAGACCCAGTACTTC. It translates to CASSSYAGTGVKETQYF.

This clonotype was detected ten times or more. The J gene is TRBJ2-5, the V gene TRBV11-2, with 7 nucleotides matching TRBD2. The CDR3 totals 16 residues. Germline V gives CDR1 SGHAT, CDR2 FQNNGV. V dropped 4 bases and J dropped 0; count of bases not matched to a gene: 8. CDR3 bases: TGTGCCAGCAGCTCTCCAGCGGGAAGCCACCAAGAGACCCAGTACTTC. Protein sequence: CASSSPAGSHQETQYF. Complete variable domain (other parts from reference TRBV11-2 and TRBJ2-5): EAGVAQSPRYKIIEKRQSVAFWCNPISGHATLYWYQQILGQGPKLLIQFQNNGVVDDSQLPKDRFSAERLKGVDSTLKIQPAKLEDSAVYLCASSSPAGSHQETQYFGPGTRLLVL.

This chain joins TRBV24-1 and TRBJ1-5; D is possibly TRBD1 (5 bases). Germline-derived CDR1 and CDR2 are KGHDR and SFDVKD. Trimming cost V 4 bases and J 5 bases, with 8 bases left between them. The CDR3 length is 13 residues. DNA of the CDR3: TGTGCCACCAGTGACCCGGGGGATCAGCCCCAGCATTTT. This gives the protein CATSDPGDQPQHF.

This clonotype was counted ten times or more. The V gene is TRBV12-3 or TRBV12-4, the J gene TRBJ1-2; 10 nucleotides line up with TRBD1. V was pared by 6 bases and J by 4 bases, with 5 bases of the junction left unmatched. The CDR3 runs 14 residues. The CDR3, as DNA: TGTGCCAGCAGCCCGACAGGGGGCGCCTATGGCTACACCTTC. It yields the protein CASSPTGGAYGYTF.

The table lists this clonotype with many counts. The V and J genes are TRBV20-1 and TRBJ2-7; 8 bases agree with TRBD2. The CDR3 spans 13 residues. CDR1 is DFQATT and CDR2 is SNEGSKA in the germline V gene (reference sequence). V shed 7 bases, J shed 1 base, and the junction held 6 bases outside the gene matches. The CDR3 sequence: CSVPAGASYEQYF. The DNA of the CDR3 is TGCAGTGTACCAGCGGGAGCGTCCTACGAGCAGTACTTC.

The J gene is TRBJ2-1, the V gene TRBV9, with 7 nucleotides matching TRBD2. V trimming: 0 bases; J trimming: 10 bases; junction bases outside the gene matches: 19. Germline CDR1 reads SGDLS; CDR2 reads YYNGEE. This CDR3 contains 18 residues. CDR3 nucleotides: TGTGCCAGCAGCGTAGCCCCTCCGGGCCGCGGGAGTGGGGGAGAGCAGTTCTTC. The encoded protein is CASSVAPPGRGSGGEQFF.

The chain links TRBV28 to TRBJ2-7; 9 bases align to TRBD1. Germline assignment: CDR1 MDHEN and CDR2 SYDVKM. V trimming: 7 bases; J trimming: 3 bases; junction bases outside the gene matches: 7. This CDR3 contains 14 residues. CDR3 sequence reads: CASTTGTGFYEQYF. The CDR3, as DNA: TGTGCCAGCACAACCGGGACAGGGTTCTACGAGCAGTACTTC.

This chain links TRBV5-1 with TRBJ2-3, with 7 bases matching TRBD2. CDR3 size: 18 residues. CDR1 and CDR2 (germline): SGHRS, YFSETQ. V was clipped by 0 bases and J by 1 base; unmatched bases: 11. The CDR3 nucleotides read TGCGCCAGCAGCTTGGGGAGCGGGAAGATATTGCGCACAGATACGCAGTATTTT. Translating gives CASSLGSGKILRTDTQYF. Together with reference TRBV5-1 and TRBJ2-3, the CDR3 gives the full variable domain: KAGVTQTPRYLIKTRGQQVTLSCSPISGHRSVSWYQQTPGQGLQFLFEYFSETQRNKGNFPGRFSGRQFSNSRSEMNVSTLELGDSALYLCASSLGSGKILRTDTQYFGPGTRLTVL.

Only a few counts were recorded for this clonotype. The chain has TRBV5-1 and TRBJ2-3, with 12 bases aligning to TRBD2. J lost 6 bases, V lost 7 bases, and 18 bases had no gene match. This CDR3 comprises 18 residues. CDR1 and CDR2 from the germline V gene are SGHRS and YFSETQ. DNA for the CDR3: TGCGCCAGCCGAATGCAGGTCCAACTCGGGACTAGCGGGGATACGCAGTATTTT. Translating it yields CASRMQVQLGTSGDTQYF.

The V call is TRBV15, the J call TRBJ2-1; TRBD2 might be the D (6 bases). Germline loops: CDR1 LNHNV, CDR2 YYDKDF (reference sequence). Trimming took off 0 bases at V and 9 bases at J, with 12 bases between the two ends. This CDR3 region has 14 residues. The CDR3 is CATSRDLGSGEQFF. The CDR3 region has the DNA TGTGCCACCAGCAGAGATCTCGGTAGCGGTGAGCAGTTCTTC.

This clonotype was picked up a small number of times. The genes are TRBV7-9 and TRBJ1-5; D remains ambiguous. This CDR3 comprises 12 residues. Trimming shortened V by 6 bases and J by 5 bases, and 8 bases separated the two germline ends. CDR1 SEHNR and CDR2 FQNEAQ come from the germline V gene (reference sequence). The CDR3 spells CASRMGHQPQHF. The CDR3 coding sequence is TGTGCCAGCAGAATGGGCCATCAGCCCCAGCATTTT. The variable domain in full, with the rest retrieved from reference TRBV7-9 and TRBJ1-5, is DTGVSQNPRHKITKRGQNVTFRCDPISEHNRLYWYRQTLGQGPEFLTYFQNEAQLEKSRLLSDRFSAERPKGSFSTLEIQRTEQGDSAMYLCASRMGHQPQHFGDGTRLSIL.

Concerning this clonotype: This may be a read error, as it is one base from a much larger clone. V gene TRBV20-1 combines with J gene TRBJ2-1; 9 bases agree with TRBD2. Germline CDR1 DFQATT, CDR2 SNEGSKA (reference sequence). The CDR3 has 12 amino acids. The CDR3, as DNA: TGCAGTGCTATAGGTTCCGGGACTAGCTATCCCTTC. Amino acids: CSAIGSGTSYPF.

This clonotype has a count of ten or more. CDR3 in amino acids: CASREGRLTDTQYF. Here the CDR3 DNA reads TGTGCCAGCAGGGAGGGAAGGCTCACAGATACGCAGTATTTT. The chain recombines TRBV6-1 with TRBJ2-3; maybe TRBD2 (6 bases). Germline values: CDR1 MNHNS, CDR2 SASEGT. There are 14 residues in the CDR3. The V end lost 6 bases, the J end lost 2 bases, and 12 bases lay between the germline ends.

CDR3 in DNA: TGTGCCAGCACCCCCCGTGGTGTACTCTACGAGCAGTACTTC. Encoded protein: CASTPRGVLYEQYF. This chain links TRBV7-8 with TRBJ2-7; no clear D gene. There are 14 residues in the CDR3. V gave up 7 bases and J gave up 3 bases, with 16 bases separating them. Germline CDR1 SGHVS, CDR2 FQNEAQ.

This clonotype has at least ten counts. The chain has TRBV6-2 or TRBV6-3 and TRBJ1-1, with no clear D. This CDR3 is built from 16 residues. V was shortened by 0 bases and J by 0 bases, with 11 bases between the two germline ends. Germline CDR1 and CDR2: MNHEY and SVGEGT. The CDR3 region is CASSYSKGSMNTEAFF. In DNA form, the CDR3 reads TGTGCCAGCAGTTACTCGAAAGGGTCTATGAACACTGAAGCTTTCTTT.

This chain connects TRBV28 to TRBJ1-1; D gene unclear. This CDR3 comprises 21 residues. Per the germline V gene, CDR1 is MDHEN and CDR2 is SYDVKM. V was cut by 5 bases and J by 0 bases, with 31 bases left in between. The CDR3 loop is CASSPPRDIPYTQPMNTEAFF. CDR3 nucleotide sequence: TGTGCCAGCAGTCCTCCAAGAGATATACCCTACACCCAGCCCATGAACACTGAAGCTTTCTTT.